One and the same sample provided the 10 T cell receptor beta chains below, sequenced in a study of blood T cell repertoires in COVID-19. The protocol was immunoSEQ multiplex PCR, while the TCRdb copy is restricted to in-frame clones and leaves out a portion. This sample carries about 120,000 clones, roughly four fifths of them seen once, and the ten largest clones take roughly 10%. Sample: peripheral blood. Every receptor here comes from a human donor in a cohort sampled during active COVID-19.

The rearrangement joins TRBV27 to TRBJ1-1; D possibly corresponds to TRBD1 (5 bases). The CDR3 extends over 15 amino acids. CDR1 is MNHEY, CDR2 SMNVEV, per germline (reference sequence). Trimming left V 2 bases short and J 7 bases short, with 17 bases between. The CDR3: CASSLRGASQVEAFF. CDR3 nucleotide sequence: TGTGCCAGCAGTTTACGTGGGGCCTCACAAGTTGAAGCTTTCTTT.

The chain uses TRBV6-6 and TRBJ2-7; TRBD2 agrees at 10 bases. Germline V CDR1 and CDR2: MNHNY, SVGAGI (reference sequence). J gave up 5 bases and V 0 bases, and 7 bases lay outside the gene matches. The CDR3 extends over 16 amino acids. CDR3 amino acids: CASSYSFTSGADEQYF. The CDR3 DNA sequence: TGTGCCAGCAGTTACTCGTTCACTAGCGGGGCTGACGAGCAGTACTTC.

The chain joins TRBV10-3 to TRBJ1-5, with 7 bases identical to TRBD1. CDR3 size: 15 residues. V lost 2 bases, J lost 0 bases, and 1 base stayed unmatched. The germline V gene has CDR1 ENHRY and CDR2 SYGVKD. Written as DNA, the CDR3 is TGTGCCATCAGTGAGACAGGGGATAGCAATCAGCCCCAGCATTTT. Translation: CAISETGDSNQPQHF.

V usage is TRBV4-1 and J usage is TRBJ2-7; D not resolved. The CDR3 extends over 16 amino acids. Germline V CDR1 and CDR2: MGHRA, YSYEKL. Deletions cut 0 bases from V and 0 bases from J, with 12 bases between. The CDR3 region is CASSQDARSSSYEQYF. As DNA, the CDR3 is TGCGCCAGCAGCCAAGACGCGCGATCTAGCTCCTACGAGCAGTACTTC.

V usage is TRBV30 and J usage is TRBJ2-5; 11 nucleotides match TRBD1. Looked up from germline, CDR1 is GTSNPN and CDR2 is SVGIG (reference sequence). This CDR3 is 15 amino acids long. The junction had 5 bases not matched to a gene; V was cut back by 1 base and J by 4 bases. The CDR3 sequence is CAWSEGTGGRETQYF. The DNA for the CDR3 is TGTGCCTGGAGTGAGGGGACAGGGGGGAGAGAGACCCAGTACTTC.

The chain links TRBV9 to TRBJ2-2, with D perhaps TRBD1 (6 bases). Germline V CDR1 and CDR2: SGDLS, YYNGEE. V shed 2 bases and J shed 5 bases, with 16 bases lying between them. The CDR3 spans 16 residues. The DNA for the CDR3 is TGTGCCAGCAGCGTTCAGGGGCAGACTTATACCGGGGAGCTGTTTTTT. Its protein product is CASSVQGQTYTGELFF.

The chain is built from TRBV6-1 and TRBJ1-1; D is undetermined. The V gene lost 1 base and the J gene lost 7 bases, with 10 bases spanning the gap. From germline, CDR1 is MNHNS and CDR2 SASEGT. The CDR3 totals 13 residues. As DNA, the CDR3 is TGTGCCAGCAGTGAAGGGCAGTACTATGAAGCTTTCTTT. Translated: CASSEGQYYEAFF.

The chain carries TRBV19 and TRBJ2-7, with 9 bases identical to TRBD2. This CDR3 contains 16 residues. The germline V gene encodes CDR1 LNHDA and CDR2 SQIVND (reference sequence). V was pared by 1 base and J by 4 bases, with 8 bases of the junction left unmatched. CDR3 loop: CASSIAPRGGTYEQYF. The CDR3, as DNA: TGTGCCAGTAGTATAGCCCCGCGGGGGGGGACTTACGAGCAGTACTTC.

The gene calls are TRBV27 and TRBJ1-5, with D uncertain. The CDR3 length is 13 residues. The germline V gene encodes CDR1 MNHEY and CDR2 SMNVEV (reference sequence). V lost 5 bases and J lost 6, with 11 bases in between. The DNA for the CDR3 is TGTGCCAGCAGTGATTTTGAGGGTCAGCCCCAGCATTTT. Its protein is CASSDFEGQPQHF.

This chain connects TRBV21-1 to TRBJ1-1. TRBV21-1 is a recognized pseudogene. The CDR3 contains 13 residues. CDR3 in amino acids: CASPPRTNTEAFF. The CDR3 region has the DNA TGTGCCAGCCCGCCTAGGACTAACACTGAAGCTTTCTTT.